The source of this T cell receptor beta chain is a study of blood T cell repertoires in COVID-19. On the study more broadly: The study drew acute and convalescent COVID-19 samples from the United States, Italy and Spain.

Profiled with immunoSEQ multiplex PCR; TCRdb holds only in-frame clones, not every one. The table lists some 260,000 clones, roughly 88% of them singletons. Trimming shortened V by 0 bases and J by 1 base, and 3 bases separated the two germline ends. Germline V gives CDR1 LNHDA, CDR2 SQIVND (reference sequence). CDR3 length: 13 residues. The chain has TRBV19 and TRBJ1-1, with no clear D. The sample comprised peripheral blood. This TCR derives from an elderly man with acute or convalescent COVID-19. CDR3 in DNA: TGTGCCAGTAGTATAGACGGGAACACTGAAGCTTTCTTT. Residues: CASSIDGNTEAFF.